These T cell receptor beta chains were read from a single sample in a study of shared clonotypes between healthy human individuals. Data came from immunoSEQ multiplex PCR; TCRdb stores just in-frame clones and leaves some out. Of 530,000 or so clones in the sample, almost 80% were seen once. Source material: PBMCs. Receptors originate from a woman in her 40s in good health. Some clones in this sample may be carry-over from other donors' samples. The CDR3 runs from the conserved cysteine through the conserved F or W. D genes are given only for firm matches. Some rows mark clone size as missing; the rest say once, few, many or name a class of expanded clone.

J gene | D gene | clone size | V gene | CDR3 protein | CDR3 DNA
TRBJ2-7 | TRBD1 | NA | TRBV20-1 | CSADTGAHQYF | TGCAGTGCTGACACAGGGGCTCACCAGTACTTC
TRBJ2-7 | NA | NA | TRBV7-9 | CASSLRGQSSYEQYF | TGTGCCAGCAGCTTAAGGGGTCAGAGCTCCTACGAGCAGTACTTC
TRBJ2-3 | TRBD1 | NA | TRBV6-5 | CASKLQGSTDTQYF | TGTGCCAGCAAACTACAGGGGAGCACAGATACGCAGTATTTT
TRBJ1-1 | NA | few | TRBV7-3 | CASSLGASTEAFF | TGTGCCAGCAGCTTGGGGGCTAGCACTGAAGCTTTCTTT
TRBJ2-5 | NA | many | TRBV5-6 | CASSLGGVETQYF | TGTGCCAGCAGCTTGGGAGGGGTCGAGACCCAGTACTTC
TRBJ1-5 | NA | NA | TRBV2 | CASRPPGSNQPQHF | TGTGCCAGCAGACCCCCAGGGAGCAATCAGCCCCAGCATTTT
TRBJ2-7 | NA | many | TRBV11-2 | CASSLDPQVYEQYF | TGTGCCAGCAGCTTAGATCCCCAGGTCTACGAGCAGTACTTC
TRBJ1-1 | NA | NA | TRBV7-6 | CASSIGASMDTEAFF | TGTGCCAGCAGCATCGGGGCTTCCATGGACACTGAAGCTTTCTTT
TRBJ2-1 | NA | NA | TRBV4-3 | CASSQIPPPAGVDEQFF | TGCGCCAGCAGCCAAATTCCACCCCCGGCAGGGGTGGATGAGCAGTTCTTC
TRBJ2-4 | TRBD2 | NA | TRBV10-3 | CAISARGLAENIQYF | TGTGCCATCAGTGCAAGAGGACTAGCGGAAAACATTCAGTACTTC
TRBJ1-1 | NA | many | TRBV5-8 | CASSPRGAWTEAFF | TGTGCCAGCAGCCCTCGAGGGGCTTGGACTGAAGCTTTCTTT
TRBJ2-1 | TRBD2 | NA | TRBV5-1 | CASSFSGSYNEQFF | TGCGCCAGCAGCTTTAGCGGGAGCTACAATGAGCAGTTCTTC
TRBJ2-7 | TRBD2 | NA | TRBV2 | CASSVRLAAYEQYF | TGTGCCAGCAGTGTGCGACTAGCGGCGTACGAGCAGTACTTC
TRBJ2-5 | NA | NA | TRBV28 | CASSQSYRDNRLEQYF | TGTGCCAGCAGTCAATCCTACCGGGACAACAGATTAGAGCAGTACTTC
TRBJ1-6 | NA | NA | TRBV5-3 | CARSLGPGYNSPLHF | TGTGCCAGAAGCTTGGGGCCTGGGTATAATTCACCCCTCCACTTT
TRBJ2-2 | NA | NA | TRBV5-5 | CASNLVLNTGELFF | TGTGCCAGCAACTTGGTCTTAAACACCGGGGAGCTGTTTTTT
TRBJ2-7 | NA | NA | TRBV10-3 | CAISQGDEQYF | TGTGCCATCAGTCAAGGCGACGAGCAGTACTTC
TRBJ2-3 | TRBD2 | many | TRBV19 | CASSKAGGPKNTDTQYF | TGTGCCAGTAGTAAAGCGGGAGGGCCCAAGAACACAGATACGCAGTATTTT
TRBJ2-5 | TRBD1 | few | TRBV27 | CASSNLGQGFGETQYF | TGTGCCAGCAGTAACTTGGGACAGGGGTTCGGGGAGACCCAGTACTTC
TRBJ2-7 | NA | NA | TRBV7-6 | CASSSRPADEQYF | TGTGCCAGCAGCTCCCGACCGGCCGACGAGCAGTACTTC